One and the same sample provided the 29 T cell receptor beta chains below, sequenced in a study of blood T cell repertoires in COVID-19. Method: immunoSEQ multiplex PCR; TCRdb's copy keeps in-frame clones and lacks some. The sample comprises 85,000 to 120,000 clones, 80% to 95% of which are singletons, and more than 1.5% rests with the top ten. The sample comprised peripheral blood. All receptors come from a woman aged 50 to 60 with COVID-19, enrolled during active disease.

This chain links TRBV30 with TRBJ2-1, with D maybe TRBD2 (7 bases). Germline CDR1 is GTSNPN and CDR2 is SVGIG (reference sequence). This CDR3 contains 12 residues. Trimming cost V 5 bases and J 9 bases, with 14 bases left between them. CDR3 residues: CAWGLGGSEQFF. The CDR3, as DNA: TGTGCCTGGGGACTAGGGGGGTCTGAGCAGTTCTTC.

This sequence joins TRBV5-4 and TRBJ2-1, with 13 bases identical to TRBD2. The V and J ends lost 5 bases and 4 bases, in that order; junction bases with no gene match: 12. Germline V gene data show CDR1 as SGHNT and CDR2 as YYREEE (reference sequence). The CDR3 has 18 residues. The CDR3 loop reads CASSSRRTSGGLYNEQFF. Written as DNA, the CDR3 is TGTGCCAGCAGTAGCAGGCGGACTAGCGGGGGCTTATACAATGAGCAGTTCTTC.

V is TRBV24-1 and J is TRBJ2-1; TRBD2 matches 15 bases. From germline, CDR1 is KGHDR and CDR2 SFDVKD. The CDR3 is 16 amino acids. J lost 9 bases, V lost 1 base, and 3 bases had no gene match. The CDR3 protein is CATSDFGLAGGSEQFF. The DNA of the CDR3 is TGTGCCACCAGTGATTTTGGACTAGCGGGGGGGAGTGAGCAGTTCTTC.

The rearrangement joins TRBV30 to TRBJ1-3; TRBD1 might be the D (5 bases). V was cut by 4 bases and J by 2 bases, with 9 bases left in between. Germline CDR1 GTSNPN, CDR2 SVGIG (reference sequence). The CDR3 is 13 residues long. CDR3 nucleotides: TGTGCCTGGAAAGGGGTACCTGGAAACACCATATATTTT. This gives the protein CAWKGVPGNTIYF.

This chain joins TRBV11-2 and TRBJ2-1, with unresolved D. The CDR3 runs 16 residues. The V and J ends lost 0 bases and 0 bases respectively, with 9 bases between them. Germline CDR1 and CDR2: SGHAT and FQNNGV. The CDR3 coding sequence is TGTGCCAGCAGCTTAGAATTTGGGCGCTCCTACAATGAGCAGTTCTTC. Translated: CASSLEFGRSYNEQFF.

The chain employs TRBV19 and TRBJ2-1; D is possibly TRBD2 (6 bases). The germline gives CDR1 LNHDA, CDR2 SQIVND (reference sequence). V lost 5 bases and J 5 bases, leaving 10 bases between the germline ends. There are 13 residues in the CDR3. CDR3 sequence (DNA): TGTGCCAGTAGTGCGGGATTCCACAATGAGCAGTTCTTC. Translated: CASSAGFHNEQFF.

This chain links TRBV11-2 with TRBJ2-4, with TRBD1 identical over 7 bases. This CDR3 is built from 16 residues. V lost 6 bases, J lost 2 bases, and 10 bases stayed unmatched. CDR1 and CDR2 (germline): SGHAT, FQNNGV. CDR3 in amino acids: CASRGYRTGPKNIQYF. The CDR3 DNA reads as TGTGCCAGCAGGGGGTACCGGACAGGACCCAAAAACATTCAGTACTTC.

The chain uses TRBV5-1 and TRBJ1-4; 7 positions match TRBD1. CDR3 length: 16 amino acids. V lost 5 bases, J lost 3 bases, and 10 bases stayed unmatched. From germline, CDR1 is SGHRS and CDR2 YFSETQ. DNA of the CDR3: TGCGCCAGCAGGATGAGGGTAGGGGGCTCTAATGAAAAACTGTTTTTT. Protein product: CASRMRVGGSNEKLFF.

V gene TRBV19 combines with J gene TRBJ2-7, with 11 bases lining up with TRBD1. CDR3 length: 15 residues. Germline V gene sequence: CDR1 LNHDA, CDR2 SQIVND (reference sequence). Trimming at V came to 1 base and at J to 4 bases, leaving 3 bases not matched to a gene. The CDR3 region is CASSIGTGGVYEQYF. For the CDR3, the DNA is TGTGCCAGTAGTATAGGGACAGGGGGCGTTTACGAGCAGTACTTC.

The chain employs TRBV3-1 (or the pseudogene TRBV3-2) and TRBJ1-6; 8 nucleotides align to TRBD1. From germline, CDR1 is LGHDT and CDR2 YNNKEL (reference sequence). CDR3 length: 16 amino acids. Trimming took 4 bases from V and 6 from J; bases not matched to a gene: 8. CDR3 region: CASSRTGTGGNSPLHF. CDR3 in DNA: TGTGCCAGCAGCCGTACTGGGACAGGAGGTAATTCACCCCTCCACTTT.

The chain joins TRBV11-2 to TRBJ1-1, with TRBD1 as a possible D gene (5 bases). The CDR3 has 12 amino acids. Germline V gene lookup returns CDR1 SGHAT and CDR2 FQNNGV. V lost 1 base and J 8 bases, leaving 8 bases between the germline ends. The CDR3 DNA is TGTGCCAGCAGCTTAGTTACAGGAGAAGCTTTCTTT. Protein product: CASSLVTGEAFF. The full variable domain, in which reference TRBV11-2 and TRBJ1-1 provide the parts outside the CDR3, is EAGVAQSPRYKIIEKRQSVAFWCNPISGHATLYWYQQILGQGPKLLIQFQNNGVVDDSQLPKDRFSAERLKGVDSTLKIQPAKLEDSAVYLCASSLVTGEAFFGQGTRLTVV.

The chain has TRBV30 and TRBJ2-2; 7 positions match TRBD1. The CDR3 is 13 residues long. With V trimmed by 6 bases and J by 1 base, 2 bases remained unmatched. The germline V gene has CDR1 GTSNPN and CDR2 SVGIG (reference sequence). The chain's CDR3 is CACRDRNTGELFF. As DNA, the CDR3 is TGTGCCTGCCGGGACAGGAACACCGGGGAGCTGTTTTTT.

The genes are TRBV7-9 and TRBJ1-4; weak D call: TRBD1 (6 bases). The germline gives CDR1 SEHNR, CDR2 FQNEAQ (reference sequence). V was shortened by 3 bases and J by 3 bases, with 11 bases between the two germline ends. The CDR3 runs 15 residues. In nucleotides, the CDR3 is TGTGCCAGCAGCTTGAAGACAGGAGCTAATGAAAAACTGTTTTTT. It codes for CASSLKTGANEKLFF. The variable domain in full, completed from reference TRBV7-9 and TRBJ1-4, reads DTGVSQNPRHKITKRGQNVTFRCDPISEHNRLYWYRQTLGQGPEFLTYFQNEAQLEKSRLLSDRFSAERPKGSFSTLEIQRTEQGDSAMYLCASSLKTGANEKLFFGSGTQLSVL.

This chain links TRBV5-6 with TRBJ1-2; 7 bases align to TRBD1. Unmatched junction bases numbered 10, after V lost 4 bases and J lost 4 bases. This CDR3 is 15 amino acids long. Germline-derived CDR1 and CDR2 are SGHDT and YYEEEE. The CDR3 nucleotides read TGTGCCAGCAGCGGCTGGACAGGCGAGTTCTATGGCTACACCTTC. It translates to CASSGWTGEFYGYTF.

The DNA of the CDR3 is TGTGCCAGCAGCTTAAACCCACGGGGTAGCGCCTATAATTCACCCCTCCACTTT. Its translation: CASSLNPRGSAYNSPLHF. The V gene is TRBV11-3, the J gene TRBJ1-6; D uncertain. V gave up 2 bases and J gave up 2 bases, with 16 bases separating them. The germline gives CDR1 SGHNT, CDR2 YENEEA. CDR3 length: 18 amino acids.

The V gene is TRBV3-1 (or the pseudogene TRBV3-2), the J gene TRBJ1-5, with D unresolved. V lost 2 bases to trimming and J lost 3 bases, with 11 bases between them. Germline V gives CDR1 LGHDT, CDR2 YNNKEL (reference sequence). This CDR3 comprises 15 residues. CDR3 sequence reads: CASSQRGRINQPQHF. CDR3 nucleotide sequence: TGTGCCAGCAGCCAACGAGGGAGAATCAATCAGCCCCAGCATTTT.

The genes are TRBV4-2 and TRBJ2-7; D is unclear. Trimming took 0 bases from V and 4 from J, leaving 10 bases between them. The CDR3 runs to 14 residues. CDR1 and CDR2 from the germline V gene are LGHNA and YNFKEQ. Here the CDR3 reads CASSQDVGLYEQYF. In DNA, the CDR3 is TGTGCCAGCAGCCAAGATGTGGGCTTATACGAGCAGTACTTC.

This chain connects TRBV2 to TRBJ2-5; D possibly corresponds to TRBD1 (6 bases). V shed 7 bases and J shed 5 bases, with 11 bases lying between them. This CDR3 is built from 12 residues. The germline gives CDR1 SNHLY, CDR2 FYNNEI. CDR3 in DNA: TGTGCCAGCAACAGGGCAGGGGAGACCCAGTACTTC. It yields the protein CASNRAGETQYF.

V is TRBV5-1 and J is TRBJ1-1; 8 bases align to TRBD1. Germline CDR1 SGHRS, CDR2 YFSETQ. V lost 0 bases, J lost 5 bases, and 3 bases stayed unmatched. There are 14 residues in the CDR3. CDR3 in amino acids: CASSLGTGMTEAFF. CDR3 nucleotides: TGCGCCAGCAGCTTGGGGACAGGGATGACTGAAGCTTTCTTT. Full variable domain (outside the CDR3, taken from reference TRBV5-1 and TRBJ1-1): KAGVTQTPRYLIKTRGQQVTLSCSPISGHRSVSWYQQTPGQGLQFLFEYFSETQRNKGNFPGRFSGRQFSNSRSEMNVSTLELGDSALYLCASSLGTGMTEAFFGQGTRLTVV.

The rearrangement uses TRBV6-5 and TRBJ2-5; 7 bases agree with TRBD1. Unmatched junction bases numbered 10, after V lost 6 bases and J lost 6 bases. Germline CDR1 MNHEY, CDR2 SVGAGI. The CDR3 extends over 14 amino acids. For the CDR3, the DNA is TGTGCCAGCAGCAAAGACAGGGTGCAACAGACCCAGTACTTC. The encoded protein is CASSKDRVQQTQYF.

V and J are TRBV5-1 and TRBJ1-1; D possibly corresponds to TRBD1 (5 bases). The CDR3 has 16 amino acids. V shed 2 bases and J shed 2 bases, with 16 bases lying between them. In germline, CDR1 is SGHRS, CDR2 YFSETQ. CDR3 in amino acids: CASSLRDSPLNTEAFF. The CDR3 coding sequence is TGCGCCAGCAGCTTAAGGGACTCTCCCTTAAACACTGAAGCTTTCTTT.

The genes are TRBV7-6 and TRBJ2-2; TRBD2 matches at 10 bases. V was pared by 5 bases and J by 6 bases, with 6 bases of the junction left unmatched. This CDR3 is 15 amino acids long. Germline loops: CDR1 SGHVS, CDR2 FNYEAQ. The CDR3 bases are TGTGCCAGCAGCCGTAGCGGGGGGTTTTCCGGGGAGCTGTTTTTT. It translates to CASSRSGGFSGELFF.

The chain is built from TRBV21-1 and TRBJ2-7; the table's TRBD1 call for D was not verified on the DNA. TRBV21-1 is deemed a pseudogene. The CDR3 contains 18 residues. The CDR3 DNA reads as TGTGCCAGCAGCAAACTTACAGTCCCCTCTCCCTCTTTTCACGAGCAGTACTTC. This sequence encodes CASSKLTVPSPSFHEQYF.

The chain employs TRBV29-1 and TRBJ2-5; 9 bases map to TRBD1. The V gene end was trimmed by 3 bases and the J gene end by 3 bases; junction bases not matched to a gene: 8. Looked up from germline, CDR1 is SQVTM and CDR2 is ANQGSEA. CDR3 length: 15 residues. The CDR3 is CSVDGTTGGEETQYF. As DNA, the CDR3 is TGCAGCGTTGATGGGACGACAGGGGGGGAAGAGACCCAGTACTTC.

This clone has only one observation. The genes are TRBV27 and TRBJ1-1; 10 bases line up with TRBD1. Trimming at V came to 5 bases and at J to 6 bases, leaving 3 bases not matched to a gene. The CDR3 covers 13 residues. Germline loops: CDR1 MNHEY, CDR2 SMNVEV (reference sequence). In nucleotides, the CDR3 is TGTGCCAGCAGTCTCGGACAGGGGGCTGAAGCTTTCTTT. Protein sequence: CASSLGQGAEAFF.

The V and J genes are TRBV4-1 and TRBJ1-6; TRBD1 might be the D (6 bases). This CDR3 has 17 residues. The germline V and J ends were trimmed by 1 base and 5 bases, with 15 bases remaining between them. In germline, CDR1 is MGHRA, CDR2 YSYEKL. The CDR3, as DNA: TGCGCCAGCAGCCAAGGGCACAGGGTGCCCGATAATTCACCCCTCCACTTT. This encodes CASSQGHRVPDNSPLHF.

The count of this clone is one. The genes are TRBV10-3 and TRBJ2-7; TRBD2 agrees at 7 bases. This CDR3 has 13 amino acids. Trimming at V came to 10 bases and at J to 0 bases, leaving 6 bases not matched to a gene. Germline CDR1 is ENHRY and CDR2 is SYGVKD. CDR3 region: CATRGEDSYEQYF. CDR3 bases: TGTGCCACCCGGGGGGAAGACTCCTACGAGCAGTACTTC.

The V gene is TRBV11-2, the J gene TRBJ1-6; TRBD1 agrees at 8 bases. The CDR3 sequence is 14 residues long. V dropped 5 bases and J dropped 9; count of bases not matched to a gene: 6. Germline V CDR1 and CDR2: SGHAT, FQNNGV. The CDR3 loop reads CASSNGQGGSPLHF. The DNA of the CDR3 is TGTGCCAGCAGCAATGGACAGGGTGGTTCACCCCTCCACTTT.

The V call is TRBV13, the J call TRBJ1-2, with D maybe TRBD1 (6 bases). CDR3 length: 21 amino acids. The V end lost 1 base, the J end lost 3 bases, and 30 bases lay between the germline ends. The germline V gene encodes CDR1 PRHDT and CDR2 FYEKMQ (reference sequence). CDR3 sequence (DNA): TGTGCCAGCAGCTTAGTAACCGGGACACAAATCGAACTCCAATCGGACTATGGCTACACCTTC. Residues: CASSLVTGTQIELQSDYGYTF.